This TCR beta chain was sequenced during a study of blood T cell repertoires in COVID-19. Study-level information: Collection of acute and convalescent COVID-19 samples took place in the United States, Italy and Spain. T cells, B-cell-depleted T cells, or PBMCs supplied cDNA or gDNA.

The assay was immunoSEQ multiplex PCR, and TCRdb's table has in-frame clones only and misses some. The sample records roughly 410,000 clones, approximately 89% being singletons. The CDR3 loop spans 14 amino acids. The V end lost 11 bases, the J end lost 4 bases, and 17 bases lay between the germline ends. Germline V lookup: CDR1 MNHEY, CDR2 SMNVEV (reference sequence). This clone was observed a handful of times. The chain has TRBV27 and TRBJ2-2; tentatively, D is TRBD1 (6 bases). This clonotype was obtained from a woman in her thirties or forties with COVID-19, enrolled during active disease. Sequenced input: peripheral blood. For the CDR3, the DNA is TGTGCCTCCTATGGGACATCGGGCACCGGGGAGCTGTTTTTT. Protein sequence: CASYGTSGTGELFF.